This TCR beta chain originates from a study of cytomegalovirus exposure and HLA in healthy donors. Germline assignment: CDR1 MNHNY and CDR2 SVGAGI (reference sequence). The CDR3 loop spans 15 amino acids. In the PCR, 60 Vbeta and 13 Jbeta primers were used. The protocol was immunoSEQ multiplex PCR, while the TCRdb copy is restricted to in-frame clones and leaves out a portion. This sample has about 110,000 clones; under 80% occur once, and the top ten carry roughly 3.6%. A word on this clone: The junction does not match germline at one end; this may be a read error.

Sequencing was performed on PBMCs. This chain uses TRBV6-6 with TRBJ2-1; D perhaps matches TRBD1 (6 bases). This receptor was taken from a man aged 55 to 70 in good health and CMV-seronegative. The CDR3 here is CASRNTGQNYHEQFF. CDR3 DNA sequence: TGTGCCAGCAGGAATACGGGACAAAACTACCATGAGCAGTTCTTC.